These 9 T cell receptor beta chains came from one sample sequenced in a study of human T cells and chemical hapten exposure. TCRdb called the RACE reads again in MiXCR, with one record for every CDR3 protein. The data show roughly 64,000 distinct CDR3 sequences, 9.5% to 11% seen once. The sample's time point: patch test 3, about 24 weeks after DPC sensitization. The treatment denotes: therapeutic diphenylcyclopropenone sensitization with weekly scalp DPC. The sequencing used whole blood, collected in connection with sensitization to the hapten diphenylcyclopropenone (DPC). The source of these receptors is a woman in her 30s with alopecia areata. Some clones in this sample may be carry-over from other donors' samples.

This clonotype was seen many times. The chain recombines TRBV9 with TRBJ2-7, with 8 bases aligning to TRBD1. Germline V gives CDR1 SGDLS, CDR2 YYNGEE. V was pared by 3 bases and J by 2 bases, with 13 bases of the junction left unmatched. The CDR3 is made up of 17 amino acids. CDR3 in amino acids: CASSAGQATGAAYEQYF. CDR3 coding DNA: TGTGCCAGCAGCGCCGGCCAAGCGACAGGGGCCGCCTACGAGCAGTACTTC.

This clonotype was seen many times. The V and J genes are TRBV30 and TRBJ1-2, with D unresolved. The V and J ends lost 2 bases and 7 bases respectively, with 8 bases between them. CDR3 length equals 11 residues. From germline, CDR1 is GTSNPN and CDR2 SVGIG (reference sequence). CDR3 protein: CAWSREIGYTF. For the CDR3, the DNA is TGTGCCTGGAGTCGAGAAATTGGCTACACCTTC.

The V gene is TRBV9, the J gene TRBJ2-7; TRBD1 aligns across 10 bases. CDR3 length equals 15 residues. CDR1 SGDLS and CDR2 YYNGEE come from the germline V gene. The trim removed 0 bases at V and 3 bases at J, leaving 3 bases unmatched. DNA of the CDR3: TGTGCCAGCAGCGTAGATGGGACAGGGGACTACGAGCAGTACTTC. It is translated as CASSVDGTGDYEQYF.

The genes are TRBV6-5 and TRBJ1-3; no firm D call. Trimming pared 0 bases from V and 0 bases from J, leaving 6 bases between. The CDR3 runs 15 residues. Germline CDR1 MNHEY, CDR2 SVGAGI. Here the CDR3 DNA reads TGTGCCAGCAGTTACTCCGCAGGCTCTGGAAACACCATATATTTT. Protein: CASSYSAGSGNTIYF.

This clonotype occurred many times. The chain employs TRBV7-2 and TRBJ2-3; D might be TRBD1 or TRBD2, each matching 5 bases. Germline V gives CDR1 SGHTA, CDR2 FQGNSA. V was pared by 0 bases and J by 9 bases, with 10 bases between. The CDR3 loop spans 13 amino acids. The CDR3 DNA sequence: TGTGCCAGCAGCTTAGCGGGGGAAGGCACGCAGTATTTT. It codes for CASSLAGEGTQYF.

CDR3: CASSGANRGLVEQYF. The DNA for the CDR3 is TGTGCCAGCAGTGGAGCCAACAGGGGGCTGGTCGAGCAGTACTTC. This chain uses TRBV25-1 with TRBJ2-7; 9 nucleotides align to TRBD1. The germline CDR1 and CDR2 sequences are MGHDK and SYGVNS. This CDR3 is 15 amino acids long. V shed 4 bases, J shed 6 bases, and the junction held 10 bases outside the gene matches.

This clonotype was detected many times. The chain carries TRBV7-8 and TRBJ2-7; 7 bases fit TRBD1. The trim removed 1 base at V and 2 bases at J, leaving 8 bases unmatched. The CDR3 totals 16 residues. Looked up from germline, CDR1 is SGHVS and CDR2 is FQNEAQ. In DNA form, the CDR3 reads TGTGCCAGCAGCTTAGGGTACAGGGGCCCTACCTACGAGCAGTACTTC. Encoded protein: CASSLGYRGPTYEQYF.

This clonotype was observed many times. The chain joins TRBV25-1 to TRBJ1-2; D remains unclear. V was pared by 1 base and J by 7 bases, with 13 bases between. Germline CDR1 is MGHDK and CDR2 is SYGVNS. The CDR3 extends over 14 amino acids. CDR3 bases: TGTGCCAGCAGTGAATGGGGTAATTCACCTGGCTACACCTTC. This encodes CASSEWGNSPGYTF.

This clonotype was observed a handful of times. The rearrangement uses TRBV10-3 and TRBJ2-7; 9 bases align to TRBD2. Looked up from germline, CDR1 is ENHRY and CDR2 is SYGVKD. CDR3 size: 16 residues. Trimming removed 4 bases from V and 0 bases from J; junction bases left unmatched: 7. The CDR3 DNA reads as TGTGCCATCAGTGGGGGGAGCGGGAGGAGCTCCTACGAGCAGTACTTC. Translating gives CAISGGSGRSSYEQYF.